Following are 7 T cell receptor beta chains from one sample sequenced in a study of radiation and T cells in renal cell carcinoma. Time point here: baseline pretreatment blood. As for treatment: 15 Gy SBRT to primary tumor, nephrectomy 4 weeks later. Profiling relied on immunoSEQ multiplex PCR, and the TCRdb table lists in-frame clones only, not all of them. The sample records approximately 150,000 clones, about 88% being singletons. This specimen was blood, taken from a patient whose treatment included radiotherapy and nephrectomy. Every receptor here comes from a woman aged 65 to 85 with renal cell carcinoma.

The V gene is TRBV23-1, the J gene TRBJ1-5; D gene unclear. TRBV23-1 is annotated as an ORF whose role is uncertain. The CDR3 is 16 residues long. Trimming shortened V by 6 bases and J by 3 bases, and 18 bases separated the two germline ends. The CDR3 protein is CASSRVQLNFNQPQHF. The CDR3 region has the DNA TGCGCCAGCAGCCGGGTCCAACTCAATTTCAATCAGCCCCAGCATTTT.

The chain combines TRBV5-1 with TRBJ1-4; D is unresolved. The germline V gene has CDR1 SGHRS and CDR2 YFSETQ. The CDR3 totals 16 residues. The V end was cut by 0 bases, the J end by 5 bases, with 14 bases between. Here the CDR3 reads CASSLGVFRGNEKLFF. The CDR3 bases are TGCGCCAGCAGCTTGGGGGTTTTTCGGGGAAATGAAAAACTGTTTTTT.

The chain has TRBV18 and TRBJ2-7, with a weak D call TRBD1 (6 bases). Germline loops: CDR1 KGHSH, CDR2 LQKENI. CDR3 length: 15 residues. V dropped 4 bases and J dropped 1 base, with 14 bases sitting between them. CDR3 coding DNA: TGTGCCAGCTCACTCGGACAGTCCACTTCCTACGAGCAGTACTTC. Its translation is CASSLGQSTSYEQYF.

Only a few counts were recorded for this clone. The rearrangement links TRBV10-3 to TRBJ2-1, with a possible D match to TRBD1 (6 bases). The CDR3 spans 13 residues. Germline CDR1 ENHRY, CDR2 SYGVKD. With 7 bases removed from V and 3 bases from J, the gap between germline ends came to 10 bases. The CDR3 DNA is TGTGCCATCACCCCGGACAGCTACAATGAGCAGTTCTTC. Amino acids: CAITPDSYNEQFF.

J is TRBJ2-1 and V is TRBV19, with TRBD2 as a possible D gene (5 bases). CDR1 and CDR2 (germline): LNHDA, SQIVND (reference sequence). V was pared by 7 bases and J by 12 bases, with 19 bases between. The CDR3 contains 13 residues. The CDR3 nucleotides read TGTGCCAGTACGAGGACCGCGGGCGGAAGGCAGTTCTTC. As protein: CASTRTAGGRQFF.

The V call is TRBV10-3, the J call TRBJ2-7, with D maybe TRBD1 (6 bases). This CDR3 region has 15 residues. Germline V gene data show CDR1 as ENHRY and CDR2 as SYGVKD. Trimming took 0 bases from V and 4 from J, leaving 13 bases between them. CDR3 in amino acids: CAISESGAGLYEQYF. The CDR3 DNA sequence: TGTGCCATCAGTGAGTCGGGGGCAGGGCTGTACGAGCAGTACTTC.

This chain connects TRBV28 to TRBJ1-2; the D is unclear. In germline, CDR1 is MDHEN, CDR2 SYDVKM. With 6 bases removed from V and 8 bases from J, the gap between germline ends came to 10 bases. This CDR3 spans 11 amino acids. The CDR3 DNA sequence: TGTGCCAGCAGCGTCAGGAGGGGCTACACCTTC. As protein: CASSVRRGYTF.